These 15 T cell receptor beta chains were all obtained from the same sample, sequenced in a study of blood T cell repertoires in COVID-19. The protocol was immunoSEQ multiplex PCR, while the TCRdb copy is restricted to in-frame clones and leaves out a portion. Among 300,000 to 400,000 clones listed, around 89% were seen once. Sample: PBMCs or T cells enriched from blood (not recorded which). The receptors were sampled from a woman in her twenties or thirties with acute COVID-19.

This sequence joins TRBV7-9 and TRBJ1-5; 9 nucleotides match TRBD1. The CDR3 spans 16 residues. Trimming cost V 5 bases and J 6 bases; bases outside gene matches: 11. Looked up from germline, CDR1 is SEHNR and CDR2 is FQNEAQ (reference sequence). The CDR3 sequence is CASSPLGQGFGQPQHF. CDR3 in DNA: TGTGCCAGCAGCCCCTTGGGACAGGGCTTCGGTCAGCCCCAGCATTTT. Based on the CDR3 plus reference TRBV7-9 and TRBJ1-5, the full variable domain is DTGVSQNPRHKITKRGQNVTFRCDPISEHNRLYWYRQTLGQGPEFLTYFQNEAQLEKSRLLSDRFSAERPKGSFSTLEIQRTEQGDSAMYLCASSPLGQGFGQPQHFGDGTRLSIL.

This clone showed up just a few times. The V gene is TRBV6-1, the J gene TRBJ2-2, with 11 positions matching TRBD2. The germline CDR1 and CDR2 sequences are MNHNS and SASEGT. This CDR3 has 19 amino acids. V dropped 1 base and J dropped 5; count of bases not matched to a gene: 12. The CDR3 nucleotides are TGTGCCAGCAGTGAAGGGAATTCGGGACTAGCGGTCATTACCGGGGAGCTGTTTTTT. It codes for CASSEGNSGLAVITGELFF.

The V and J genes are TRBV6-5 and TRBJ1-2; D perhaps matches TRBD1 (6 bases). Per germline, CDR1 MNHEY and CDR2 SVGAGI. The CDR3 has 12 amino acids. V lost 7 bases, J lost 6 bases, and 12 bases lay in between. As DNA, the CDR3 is TGTGCCAGCACCGAGACAGGAGATGGCTACACCTTC. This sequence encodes CASTETGDGYTF.

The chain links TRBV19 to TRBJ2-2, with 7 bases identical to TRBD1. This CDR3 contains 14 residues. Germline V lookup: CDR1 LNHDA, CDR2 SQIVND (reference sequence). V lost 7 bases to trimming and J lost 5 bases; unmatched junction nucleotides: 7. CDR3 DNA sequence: TGTGCCAGTAAGAGGGGGCTAGCAACCGGGGAGCTGTTTTTT. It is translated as CASKRGLATGELFF.

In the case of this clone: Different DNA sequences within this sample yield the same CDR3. The CDR3 protein is CASSLVQGGGELFF. The DNA of the CDR3 is TGTGCCAGCAGCTTAGTCCAGGGTGGCGGGGAGCTGTTTTTT. The V and J genes are TRBV7-7 and TRBJ2-2, with TRBD1 as a possible D gene (5 bases). Germline CDR1 SSHAT, CDR2 FNYEAQ (reference sequence). Trimming took off 1 base at V and 7 bases at J, with 10 bases between the two ends. This CDR3 is 14 amino acids long.

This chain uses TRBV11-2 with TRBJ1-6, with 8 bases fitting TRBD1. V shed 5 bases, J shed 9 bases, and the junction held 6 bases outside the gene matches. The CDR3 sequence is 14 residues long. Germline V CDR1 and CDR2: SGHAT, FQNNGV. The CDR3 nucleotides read TGTGCCAGCAGCCTTGGACAGGGTGGTTCACCCCTCCACTTT. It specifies CASSLGQGGSPLHF.

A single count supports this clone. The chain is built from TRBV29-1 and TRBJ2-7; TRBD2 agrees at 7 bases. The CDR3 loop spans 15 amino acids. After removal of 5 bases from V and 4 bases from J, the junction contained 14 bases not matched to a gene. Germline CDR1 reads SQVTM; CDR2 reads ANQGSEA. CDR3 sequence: CSVCGGGDRPYEQYF. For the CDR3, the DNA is TGCAGCGTTTGTGGGGGAGGGGATCGGCCATACGAGCAGTACTTC.

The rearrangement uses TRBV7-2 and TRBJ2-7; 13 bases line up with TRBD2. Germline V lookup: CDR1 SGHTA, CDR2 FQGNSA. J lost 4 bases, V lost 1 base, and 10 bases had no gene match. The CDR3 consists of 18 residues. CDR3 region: CASSLGWTGTSGVYEQYF. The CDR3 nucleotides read TGTGCCAGCAGCTTAGGATGGACCGGGACTAGCGGGGTTTACGAGCAGTACTTC.

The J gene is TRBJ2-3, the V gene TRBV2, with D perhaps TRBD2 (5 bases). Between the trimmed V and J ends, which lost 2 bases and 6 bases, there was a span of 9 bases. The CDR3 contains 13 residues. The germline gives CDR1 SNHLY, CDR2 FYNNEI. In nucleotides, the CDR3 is TGTGCCAGCAGTGAAAGGAGAGGGGATACGCAGTATTTT. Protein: CASSERRGDTQYF.

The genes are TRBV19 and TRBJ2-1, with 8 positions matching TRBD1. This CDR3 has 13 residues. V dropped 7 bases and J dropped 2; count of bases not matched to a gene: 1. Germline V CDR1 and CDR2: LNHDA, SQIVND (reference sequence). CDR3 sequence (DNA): TGTGCCAGTACAGGGGGCACCTACAATGAGCAGTTCTTC. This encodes CASTGGTYNEQFF.

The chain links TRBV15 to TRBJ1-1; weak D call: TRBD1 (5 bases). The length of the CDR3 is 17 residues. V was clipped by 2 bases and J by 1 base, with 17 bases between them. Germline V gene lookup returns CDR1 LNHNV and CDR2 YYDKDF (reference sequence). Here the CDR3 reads CATSRFRGTAKNTEAFF. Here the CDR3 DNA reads TGTGCCACCAGCAGATTTCGGGGGACGGCCAAGAACACTGAAGCTTTCTTT.

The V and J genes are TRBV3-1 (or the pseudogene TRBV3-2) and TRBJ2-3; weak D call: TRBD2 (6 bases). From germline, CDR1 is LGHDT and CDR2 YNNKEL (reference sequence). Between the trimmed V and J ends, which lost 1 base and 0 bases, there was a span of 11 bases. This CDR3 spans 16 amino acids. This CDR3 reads CASSQVAGTSTDTQYF. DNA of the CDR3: TGTGCCAGCAGCCAAGTGGCGGGGACTAGCACAGATACGCAGTATTTT.

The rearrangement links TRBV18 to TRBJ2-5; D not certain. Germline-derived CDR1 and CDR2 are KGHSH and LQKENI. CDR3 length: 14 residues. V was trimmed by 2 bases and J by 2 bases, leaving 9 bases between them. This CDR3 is CASSPGLEQETQYF. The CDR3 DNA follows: TGTGCCAGCTCACCAGGGTTGGAGCAAGAGACCCAGTACTTC.

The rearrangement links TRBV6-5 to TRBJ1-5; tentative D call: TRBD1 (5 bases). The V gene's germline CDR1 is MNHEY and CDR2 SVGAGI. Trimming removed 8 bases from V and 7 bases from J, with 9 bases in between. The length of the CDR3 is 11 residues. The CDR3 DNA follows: TGTGCCAGCGGACACCGACAGCCCCAGCATTTT. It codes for CASGHRQPQHF.

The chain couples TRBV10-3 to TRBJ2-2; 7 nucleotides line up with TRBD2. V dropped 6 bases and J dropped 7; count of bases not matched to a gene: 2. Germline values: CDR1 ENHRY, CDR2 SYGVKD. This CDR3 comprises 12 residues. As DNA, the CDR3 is TGTGCCATCAGGCGGGGGAACGGGGAGCTGTTTTTT. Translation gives CAIRRGNGELFF.